The 2 T cell receptor beta chains below all came from one sample that was sequenced in a study of beta chain features in type 1 diabetes. The isolated RNA, all of it, was reverse transcribed, so expressed TCRB transcripts were what got sequenced. Clones were sequenced by immunoSEQ multiplex PCR, and TCRdb holds only the in-frame ones, with some missing. Altogether about 250,000 clones are present, about 14% being singletons, with the ten largest covering more than 0.025%. The sample consisted of naive CD4+ T cells from blood. The receptors stem from a woman in her thirties or forties in good health.

The chain uses TRBV5-4 and TRBJ1-1, with no clear D. The V and J ends lost 1 base and 4 bases respectively, with 11 bases between them. The germline V gene encodes CDR1 SGHNT and CDR2 YYREEE (reference sequence). This CDR3 has 14 amino acids. The CDR3 nucleotides are TGTGCCAGCAGCTTGAGAGGGCCTGGCACTGAAGCTTTCTTT. Protein product: CASSLRGPGTEAFF. The full variable domain, its missing parts supplied by reference TRBV5-4 and TRBJ1-1, is ETGVTQSPTHLIKTRGQQVTLRCSSQSGHNTVSWYQQALGQGPQFIFQYYREEENGRGNFPPRFSGLQFPNYSSELNVNALELDDSALYLCASSLRGPGTEAFFGQGTRLTVV.

The J gene is TRBJ1-6, the V gene TRBV6-1; no firm D call. Trimming cost V 2 bases and J 10 bases, with 15 bases left between them. CDR3 length equals 15 residues. Per germline, CDR1 MNHNS and CDR2 SASEGT. CDR3 residues: CASSETRGVGSPLHF. The CDR3 nucleotides read TGTGCCAGCAGTGAAACGCGGGGTGTAGGCTCACCCCTCCACTTT.